This T cell receptor (beta chain) was identified during a study of blood T cell repertoires in COVID-19. Sequencing was performed with immunoSEQ multiplex PCR; in TCRdb, only in-frame clones are kept and a portion is missing. Of approximately 360,000 clones in the sample, around 90% are singletons; the top ten hold 0.95% to 1.5%. With 5 bases removed from V and 7 bases from J, the gap between germline ends came to 17 bases. The CDR3 is 14 residues long. The germline CDR1 and CDR2 sequences are MRHNA and SNTAGT. The sample taken for sequencing was peripheral blood. V is TRBV6-4 and J is TRBJ1-2, with D unclear. This sequence originates from a man in his forties with acute or convalescent COVID-19. The chain's CDR3 is CASSRRRESTGYTF. CDR3 sequence (DNA): TGTGCCAGCAGTAGGAGGCGGGAGTCAACTGGCTACACCTTC.